What follows are 8 T cell receptor beta chains derived from one specimen sequenced in a study of blood T cell repertoires in COVID-19. Assay: immunoSEQ multiplex PCR; the TCRdb copy retains only in-frame clones and omits some. The data contain about 430,000 clones, 85% to 90% of them singletons. Sample: PBMCs or T cells enriched from blood (not recorded which). The receptors derive from a man younger than 40 who had recovered from COVID-19.

The chain's CDR3 is CASREAGGVNNEQFF. The CDR3, as DNA: TGCGCCAGCCGAGAAGCGGGAGGGGTTAACAATGAGCAGTTCTTC. The chain carries TRBV5-1 and TRBJ2-1; the match to TRBD2 covers 10 bases. Unmatched junction bases numbered 9, after V lost 7 bases and J lost 5 bases. Per the germline V gene, CDR1 is SGHRS and CDR2 is YFSETQ. The CDR3 covers 15 residues. Based on the CDR3 plus reference TRBV5-1 and TRBJ2-1, the full variable domain is KAGVTQTPRYLIKTRGQQVTLSCSPISGHRSVSWYQQTPGQGLQFLFEYFSETQRNKGNFPGRFSGRQFSNSRSEMNVSTLELGDSALYLCASREAGGVNNEQFFGPGTRLTVL.

J is TRBJ2-7 and V is TRBV28, with unresolved D. The germline V and J ends were trimmed by 2 bases and 0 bases, with 14 bases remaining between them. Germline V gene data show CDR1 as MDHEN and CDR2 as SYDVKM. The CDR3 loop spans 16 amino acids. CDR3 nucleotides: TGTGCCAGCAGTTTACAAGGTCCGACAAGCTCCTACGAGCAGTACTTC. Its protein product is CASSLQGPTSSYEQYF.

The V call is TRBV12-1, the J call TRBJ2-7; TRBD2 reflects the table's D call only, with no check against the DNA. TRBV12-1 is a pseudogene. This CDR3 has 17 amino acids. CDR3 loop: CASSPPGVAGETYEQYF. The CDR3 nucleotides read TGTGCCAGCAGCCCCCCCGGGGTAGCGGGAGAGACCTACGAGCAGTACTTC.

The gene calls are TRBV2 and TRBJ1-5; no firm D call. This CDR3 has 12 residues. CDR1 SNHLY and CDR2 FYNNEI come from the germline V gene. V was shortened by 4 bases and J by 6 bases, with 7 bases between the two germline ends. The CDR3 DNA reads as TGTGCCAGCAGTGGGGAGGGTCAGCCCCAGCATTTT. Translation: CASSGEGQPQHF.

The chain combines TRBV27 with TRBJ1-5; a weak D match, TRBD1 (5 bases). V lost 3 bases, J lost 3 bases, and 12 bases lay in between. Germline V gene data show CDR1 as MNHEY and CDR2 as SMNVEV (reference sequence). This CDR3 has 15 residues. The CDR3, as DNA: TGTGCCAGCAGTTTTTCGGCAGGGTACAATCAGCCCCAGCATTTT. Its translation is CASSFSAGYNQPQHF.

This chain joins TRBV10-1 and TRBJ2-6; 8 bases fit TRBD1. J lost 4 bases, V lost 4 bases, and 3 bases had no gene match. This CDR3 region has 15 residues. From germline, CDR1 is WNHNN and CDR2 SYGVQD (reference sequence). CDR3 nucleotide sequence: TGCGCCAGCAGTGGACAGGGGTCCGGGGCCAACGTCCTGACTTTC. Its translation: CASSGQGSGANVLTF.

This chain connects TRBV4-1 to TRBJ1-3; a possible D gene is TRBD1 (5 bases). V lost 2 bases and J lost 0, with 11 bases in between. The germline gives CDR1 MGHRA, CDR2 YSYEKL. This CDR3 is 16 amino acids long. The CDR3 is CASSQFDRVSGNTIYF. The CDR3 DNA follows: TGCGCCAGCAGCCAATTCGACAGAGTCTCTGGAAACACCATATATTTT.

The rearrangement links TRBV18 to TRBJ2-3, with D unresolved. Germline CDR1 KGHSH, CDR2 LQKENI. The CDR3 is 13 amino acids. V was clipped by 2 bases and J by 0 bases, with 3 bases between them. CDR3: CASSPTSTDTQYF. In DNA, the CDR3 is TGTGCCAGCTCACCAACTAGCACAGATACGCAGTATTTT.